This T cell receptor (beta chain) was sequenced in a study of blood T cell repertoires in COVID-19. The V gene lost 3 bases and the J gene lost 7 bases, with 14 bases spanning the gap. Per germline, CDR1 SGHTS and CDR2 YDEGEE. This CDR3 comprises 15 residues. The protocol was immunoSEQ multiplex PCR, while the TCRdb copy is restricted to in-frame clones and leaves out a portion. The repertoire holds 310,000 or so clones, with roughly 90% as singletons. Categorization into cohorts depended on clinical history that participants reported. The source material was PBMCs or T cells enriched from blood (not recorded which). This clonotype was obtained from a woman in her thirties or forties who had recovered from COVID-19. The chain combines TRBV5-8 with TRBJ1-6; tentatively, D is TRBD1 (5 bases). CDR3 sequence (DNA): TGTGCCAGCAGCTGGGTGGGGCGGATCAATTCACCCCTCCACTTT. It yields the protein CASSWVGRINSPLHF.